In this sample, the clone carrying this TCR beta chain turned up a few times. No antigen is known for it. The data were obtained in a study of naive and memory T cell subsets. Study observations and caveats: Diversity fell and Gini index rose from naive through CM, EM, EMRA.

An equimolar mix of two oligonucleotides served as the beta constant-region primer for TRBC1 and TRBC2. Ligated cDNA was amplified by four rounds of PCR with nested alpha and beta constant-region primers and SP2. TCRdb used MiXCR to reprocess the UMI-ligation and nested PCR reads, holding one entry per CDR3 protein. The sample shows just over 80,000 distinct CDR3 sequences, over 8.5% of them seen only once. CDR3 length: 14 residues. V shed 2 bases and J 5 bases; nucleotides not matched to a gene: 5. Germline-derived CDR1 and CDR2 are DFQATT and SNEGSKA (reference sequence). The TCR sequence derives from a human donor in good health. This chain uses TRBV20-1 with TRBJ1-4; 7 bases line up with TRBD1. The sequenced sample was naive CD8+ T cells from blood. CDR3 coding DNA: TGCAGTGCTAGAACAGGGGTCGTAAATGAAAAACTGTTTTTT. Its protein is CSARTGVVNEKLFF.